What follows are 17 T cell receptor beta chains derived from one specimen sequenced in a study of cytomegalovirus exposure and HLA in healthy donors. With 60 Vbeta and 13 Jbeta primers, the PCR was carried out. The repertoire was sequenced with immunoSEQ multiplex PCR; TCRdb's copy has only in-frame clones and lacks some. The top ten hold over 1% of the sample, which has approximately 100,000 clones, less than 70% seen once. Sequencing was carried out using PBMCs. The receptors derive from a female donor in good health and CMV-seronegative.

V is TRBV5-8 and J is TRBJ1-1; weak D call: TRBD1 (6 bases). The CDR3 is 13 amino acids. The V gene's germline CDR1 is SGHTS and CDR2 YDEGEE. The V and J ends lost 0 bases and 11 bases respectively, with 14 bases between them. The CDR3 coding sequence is TGTGCCAGCAGCTTGGGACCAGGGGCGGGCGCTTTCTTT. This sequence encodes CASSLGPGAGAFF. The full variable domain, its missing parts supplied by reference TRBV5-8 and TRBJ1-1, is EAGVTQSPTHLIKTRGQQATLRCSPISGHTSVYWYQQALGLGLQFLLWYDEGEERNRGNFPPRFSGRQFPNYSSELNVNALELEDSALYLCASSLGPGAGAFFGQGTRLTVV.

In DNA, the CDR3 is TGTGCCAGCAGCGTAGGACGAAACGATGCGGGCACCGGGGAGCTGTTTTTT. It translates to CASSVGRNDAGTGELFF. The chain uses TRBV9 and TRBJ2-2, with D perhaps matching TRBD2 (5 bases). Trimming left V 0 bases short and J 4 bases short, with 16 bases between. Germline values: CDR1 SGDLS, CDR2 YYNGEE. This CDR3 is 17 amino acids long.

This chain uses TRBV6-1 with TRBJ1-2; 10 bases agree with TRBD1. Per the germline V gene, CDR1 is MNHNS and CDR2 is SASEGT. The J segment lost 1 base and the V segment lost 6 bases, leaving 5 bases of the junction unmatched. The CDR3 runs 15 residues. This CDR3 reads CASSAGQGINYGYTF. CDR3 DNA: TGTGCCAGCAGCGCGGGACAGGGGATTAACTATGGCTACACCTTC.

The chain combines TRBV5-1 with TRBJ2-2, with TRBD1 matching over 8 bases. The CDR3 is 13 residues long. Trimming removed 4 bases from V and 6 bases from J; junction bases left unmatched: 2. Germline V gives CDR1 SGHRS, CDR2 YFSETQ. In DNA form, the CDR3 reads TGCGCCAGCAGCCCACAGGGGGCCGGGGAGCTGTTTTTT. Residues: CASSPQGAGELFF.

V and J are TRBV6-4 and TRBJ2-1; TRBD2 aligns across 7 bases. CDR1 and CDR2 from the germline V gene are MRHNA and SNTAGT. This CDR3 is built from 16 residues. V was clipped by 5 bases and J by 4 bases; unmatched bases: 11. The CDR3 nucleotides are TGTGCCAGCAGTTCCAACCCTAGCGGATCTTACAATGAGCAGTTCTTC. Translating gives CASSSNPSGSYNEQFF.

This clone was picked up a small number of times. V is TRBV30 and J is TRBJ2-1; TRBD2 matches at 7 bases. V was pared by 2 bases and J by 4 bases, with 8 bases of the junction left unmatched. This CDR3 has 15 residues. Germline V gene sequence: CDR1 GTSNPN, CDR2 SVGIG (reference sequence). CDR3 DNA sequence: TGTGCCTGGAGTAGGGAGGGCCTAAAATACAATGAGCAGTTCTTC. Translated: CAWSREGLKYNEQFF.

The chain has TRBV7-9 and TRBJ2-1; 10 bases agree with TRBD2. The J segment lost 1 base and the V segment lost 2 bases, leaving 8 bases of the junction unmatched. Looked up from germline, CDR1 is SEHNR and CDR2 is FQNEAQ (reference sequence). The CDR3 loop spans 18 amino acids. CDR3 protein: CASSLSLAGVFSYNEQFF. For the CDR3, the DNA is TGTGCCAGCAGCTTATCGCTAGCGGGAGTCTTTTCCTACAATGAGCAGTTCTTC.

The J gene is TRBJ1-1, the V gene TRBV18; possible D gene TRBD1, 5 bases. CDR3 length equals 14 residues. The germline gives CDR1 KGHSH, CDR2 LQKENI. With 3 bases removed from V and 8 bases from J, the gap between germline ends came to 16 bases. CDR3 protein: CASSPRRENPEAFF. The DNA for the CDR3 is TGTGCCAGCTCACCCCGCAGGGAAAACCCAGAAGCTTTCTTT.

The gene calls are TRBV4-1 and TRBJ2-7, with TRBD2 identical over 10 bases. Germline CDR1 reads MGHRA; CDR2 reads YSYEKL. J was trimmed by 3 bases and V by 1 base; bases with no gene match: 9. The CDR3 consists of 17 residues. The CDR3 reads CASSQGLAGRANYEQYF. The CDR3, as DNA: TGCGCCAGCAGCCAAGGACTAGCGGGTAGGGCCAACTACGAGCAGTACTTC.

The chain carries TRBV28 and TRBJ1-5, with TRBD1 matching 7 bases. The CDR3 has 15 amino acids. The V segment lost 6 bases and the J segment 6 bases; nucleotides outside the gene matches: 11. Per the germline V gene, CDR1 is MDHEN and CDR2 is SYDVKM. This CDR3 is CASRTDRDGIQPQHF. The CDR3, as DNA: TGTGCCAGCAGAACCGACAGGGACGGTATTCAGCCCCAGCATTTT.

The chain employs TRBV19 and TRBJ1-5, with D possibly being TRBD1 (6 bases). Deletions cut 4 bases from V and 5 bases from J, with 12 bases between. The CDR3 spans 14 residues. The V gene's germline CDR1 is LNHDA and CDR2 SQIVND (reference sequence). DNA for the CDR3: TGTGCCAGTAGTACAGGGGTGGGGTATCAGCCCCAGCATTTT. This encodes CASSTGVGYQPQHF.

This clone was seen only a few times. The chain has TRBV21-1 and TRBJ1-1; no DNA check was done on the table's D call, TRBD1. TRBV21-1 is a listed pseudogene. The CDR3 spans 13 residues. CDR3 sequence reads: CAPEGVSGAEAFF. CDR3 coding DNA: TGTGCCCCCGAAGGGGTAAGTGGCGCTGAAGCTTTCTTT.

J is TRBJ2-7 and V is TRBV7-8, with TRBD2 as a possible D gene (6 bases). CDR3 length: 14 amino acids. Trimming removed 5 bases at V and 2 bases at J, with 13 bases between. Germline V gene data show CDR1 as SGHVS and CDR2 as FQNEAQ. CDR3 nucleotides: TGTGCCAGCAGCAACCGGGACTCTGCCTACGAGCAGTACTTC. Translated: CASSNRDSAYEQYF.

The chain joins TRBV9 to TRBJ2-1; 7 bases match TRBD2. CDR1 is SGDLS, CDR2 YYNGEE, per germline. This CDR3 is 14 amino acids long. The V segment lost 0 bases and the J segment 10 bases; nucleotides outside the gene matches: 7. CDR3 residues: CASSVGGGSPEQFF. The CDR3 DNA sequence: TGTGCCAGCAGCGTAGGGGGGGGTTCCCCGGAGCAGTTCTTC.

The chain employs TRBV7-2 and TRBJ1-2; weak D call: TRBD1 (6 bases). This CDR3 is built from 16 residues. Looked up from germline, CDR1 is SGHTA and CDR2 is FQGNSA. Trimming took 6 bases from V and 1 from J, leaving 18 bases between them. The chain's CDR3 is CASRLSTGGFNYGYTF. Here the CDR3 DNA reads TGTGCCAGCAGATTATCGACAGGAGGCTTTAACTATGGCTACACCTTC.

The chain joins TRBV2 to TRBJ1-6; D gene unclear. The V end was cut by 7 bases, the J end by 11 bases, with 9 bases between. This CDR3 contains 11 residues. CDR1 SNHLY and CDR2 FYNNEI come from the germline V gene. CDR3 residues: CASTFSAPLHF. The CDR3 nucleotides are TGTGCCAGCACCTTTTCTGCACCCCTCCACTTT.

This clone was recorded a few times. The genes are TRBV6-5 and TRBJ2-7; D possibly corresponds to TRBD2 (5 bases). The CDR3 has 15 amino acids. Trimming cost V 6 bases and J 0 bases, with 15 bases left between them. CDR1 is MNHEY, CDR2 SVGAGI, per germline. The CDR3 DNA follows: TGTGCCAGCAGGCTAACCCAGGCGGGCTCCTACGAGCAGTACTTC. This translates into CASRLTQAGSYEQYF.